Described below is a single TCR beta chain sequence and its context. Some clones are missing from TCRdb's copy, which holds only in-frame ones; the method was immunoSEQ multiplex PCR. Among approximately 460,000 clones, approximately 89% were seen once, and the ten largest hold roughly 0.92%. This sample was included in a study of blood T cell repertoires in COVID-19. Turning to the study itself: Italy, Spain and the United States were the sources of the convalescent and acute COVID-19 samples.

Germline trimming cut 5 bases from V and 4 bases from J; bases unmatched to any gene: 7. CDR1 and CDR2 from the germline V gene are SGHVS and FQNEAQ. There are 16 residues in the CDR3. Input material: peripheral blood. The TCR comes from a man aged 18 to 30 with COVID-19, enrolled during active disease. This chain connects TRBV7-8 to TRBJ2-2; 10 bases are shared with TRBD2. CDR3 region: CASSHSGGSSTGELFF. CDR3 DNA sequence: TGTGCCAGCAGCCATAGCGGGGGGTCCTCCACCGGGGAGCTGTTTTTT.